This T cell receptor beta chain is drawn from a study of T cells in Graves' hyperthyroidism and ophthalmopathy. Findings and limits, study-wide: Among thyroid clonotypes expanded above 0.001, most also appeared in blood. The model forecast ophthalmopathy, anticipating it by a median roughly 6.3 months before onset.

Authors of the study amplified TCR beta CDR3 regions from RNA transcripts. The HTBI primer set drove a first-round RT-PCR of the TCR CDR3. Each CDR3 protein gets one entry after TCRdb re-called the multiplex PCR reads with MiXCR. The sample lists 500,000 to 550,000 distinct CDR3 sequences, 15% to 20% occurring once. With regard to this clonotype: As yet, its antigen is unknown. This clone may be a read error of a much larger clone one base away.

The V segment lost 6 bases and the J segment 6 bases; nucleotides outside the gene matches: 10. The germline gives CDR1 SGHAT, CDR2 FQNNGV. There are 14 residues in the CDR3. Orbital computed tomography, thyroid ultrasound, serum thyroxine and TRAb, and clinical symptoms together informed the diagnoses. The receptor was isolated from a man aged 40-49 years with Graves' ophthalmopathy. The V and J genes are TRBV11-2 and TRBJ1-2; 7 bases are a match to TRBD1. Material for sequencing was blood. In nucleotides, the CDR3 is TGTGCCAGCAGTAAAGGACAGGTGCCCGATGGCTACACCTTC. Its translation is CASSKGQVPDGYTF.